A single T cell receptor (beta chain) is shown here with its context. These data belong to a study of blood T cell repertoires in COVID-19. Turning to the study itself: Samples came from the United States, Italy and Spain, spanning acute and convalescent COVID-19. In each case, the material was cDNA or gDNA derived from T cells, B-cell-depleted T cells, or PBMCs.

Per the original methods: Scientists estimated how many nucleated cells there were by amplifying reference gene primers. Only in-frame clones appear in the TCRdb table, and some are missing; sequencing was by immunoSEQ multiplex PCR. Clonal size and the V and J genes are those of that table, whereas D and trimming came from the DNA. The table lists 65,000 to 80,000 clones, roughly 80% of them singletons. The sequence came from a middle-aged man with acute or convalescent COVID-19. Input material: peripheral blood.

The CDR3 is CASRPDRGNEKLFF. The DNA for the CDR3 is TGTGCCAGCAGACCCGACAGGGGAAATGAAAAACTGTTTTTT. This chain joins TRBV2 and TRBJ1-4; TRBD1 aligns across 8 bases. The V gene's germline CDR1 is SNHLY and CDR2 FYNNEI. The CDR3 loop spans 14 amino acids. V lost 6 bases and J lost 5; bases outside the gene matches: 5. The entire variable domain, with the rest obtained from reference TRBV2 and TRBJ1-4, is as follows: EPEVTQTPSHQVTQMGQEVILRCVPISNHLYFYWYRQILGQKVEFLVSFYNNEISEKSEIFDDQFSVERPDGSNFTLKIRSTKLEDSAMYFCASRPDRGNEKLFFGSGTQLSVL.